The 10 T cell receptor beta chains below come from one sample, sequenced in a study of OX40 agonist ivuxolimab in advanced cancers. The method was immunoSEQ multiplex PCR; TCRdb's version includes in-frame clones alone and lacks a portion of them. The sample yields approximately 110,000 clones, around 92% seen once. The source was CD4+ or CD8+ T cells sorted from blood, collected in a trial of the OX40 agonist ivuxolimab. The receptors shown here come from an adult with an advanced solid tumor such as melanoma, head and neck, liver or kidney cancer.

This clone was seen once. The rearrangement uses TRBV7-6 and TRBJ1-5; D is undetermined. Germline V CDR1 and CDR2: SGHVS, FNYEAQ. The germline V and J ends were trimmed by 2 bases and 7 bases, with 12 bases remaining between them. The CDR3 contains 14 residues. CDR3 sequence: CASSLYEGRQPQHF. Written as DNA, the CDR3 is TGTGCCAGCAGCTTATACGAGGGAAGACAGCCCCAGCATTTT.

Details on this clone: At one of its ends the junction is not consistent with the germline gene, which may arise from a read error. The chain carries TRBV7-8 and TRBJ1-2; no reliable D call. CDR3 length: 13 residues. Germline-derived CDR1 and CDR2 are SGHVS and FQNEAQ. The CDR3 DNA sequence: TGTGCCAGCAGCTTAGAGGCGTCATATGGCTGCACCTTC. Its translation: CASSLEASYGCTF.

The count of this clone is one. V usage is TRBV28 and J usage is TRBJ2-5, with D hard to call. Trimming removed 5 bases from V and 5 bases from J, with 9 bases in between. CDR1 and CDR2 from the germline V gene are MDHEN and SYDVKM. This CDR3 comprises 12 residues. CDR3 nucleotides: TGTGCCAGCAGTCCCATTTGGGAGACCCAGTACTTC. Its translation is CASSPIWETQYF.

In this sample, this clone turned up once. This chain uses TRBV13 with TRBJ1-3; D not certain. CDR1 is PRHDT, CDR2 FYEKMQ, per germline (reference sequence). The V end was cut by 3 bases, the J end by 1 base, with 19 bases between. The CDR3 runs to 18 residues. The CDR3 DNA reads as TGTGCCAGCAGCTTTTTCGGGCCTGTGGGAAGGTCTGGAAACACCATATATTTT. Translated: CASSFFGPVGRSGNTIYF. The entire variable domain, with the rest obtained from reference TRBV13 and TRBJ1-3, is as follows: AAGVIQSPRHLIKEKRETATLKCYPIPRHDTVYWYQQGPGQDPQFLISFYEKMQSDKGSIPDRFSAQQFSDYHSELNMSSLELGDSALYFCASSFFGPVGRSGNTIYFGEGSWLTVV.

Concerning this clone: Other DNA sequences from this sample encode an identical CDR3 as well. The chain employs TRBV27 and TRBJ2-7; D uncertain. Per germline, CDR1 MNHEY and CDR2 SMNVEV (reference sequence). Between the trimmed V and J ends, which lost 5 bases and 7 bases, there was a span of 9 bases. This CDR3 comprises 11 residues. CDR3 nucleotides: TGTGCCAGCAGTAACGGAGAGGAGCAGTACTTC. This gives the protein CASSNGEEQYF.

V is TRBV5-1 and J is TRBJ2-1, with D unclear. The germline V and J ends were trimmed by 2 bases and 0 bases, with 9 bases remaining between them. Per the germline V gene, CDR1 is SGHRS and CDR2 is YFSETQ. This CDR3 has 15 amino acids. CDR3 nucleotide sequence: TGCGCCAGCAGCTTCGCGGTGAGCTCCTACAATGAGCAGTTCTTC. It is translated as CASSFAVSSYNEQFF.

The chain is built from TRBV6-6 and TRBJ2-5; unclear D gene. The CDR3 is made up of 12 amino acids. Germline CDR1 reads MNHNY; CDR2 reads SVGAGI (reference sequence). V dropped 7 bases and J dropped 2 bases, with 8 bases sitting between them. CDR3 amino acids: CASTLAQETQYF. The CDR3 DNA is TGTGCCAGCACCCTGGCACAAGAGACCCAGTACTTC.

The chain joins TRBV6-6 to TRBJ1-3, with no clear D. Trimming pared 7 bases from V and 0 bases from J, leaving 7 bases between. The germline CDR1 and CDR2 sequences are MNHNY and SVGAGI (reference sequence). The CDR3 has 13 amino acids. The CDR3 bases are TGTGCCAGCACTGACATCTCTGGAAACACCATATATTTT. Protein: CASTDISGNTIYF.

The chain's CDR3 is CATSRGDGSSYEQYF. The CDR3 DNA is TGTGCCACCAGCAGAGGGGACGGAAGCTCCTACGAGCAGTACTTC. The chain is built from TRBV15 and TRBJ2-7; D might be TRBD1 or TRBD2, each matching 5 bases. This CDR3 has 15 residues. V was shortened by 1 base and J by 0 bases, with 10 bases between the two germline ends. Germline CDR1 and CDR2: LNHNV and YYDKDF (reference sequence).

A word on this clone: The junction and the germline gene differ at one end; a read error may be behind it. The chain recombines TRBV5-6 with TRBJ2-7, with TRBD2 as a possible D gene (5 bases). Germline V gene lookup returns CDR1 SGHDT and CDR2 YYEEEE. The CDR3 has 13 amino acids. The DNA of the CDR3 is TGTGCTAGCAGGTGGAGGAGCTCCTACGAGCAGTACTTC. Translation: CASRWRSSYEQYF.